The sequence of this T cell receptor beta chain was determined in a study of shared clonotypes between healthy human individuals. Study at large: A couple of women and a few men aged 18 to 49 served as donors.

Measured with immunoSEQ multiplex PCR; TCRdb has only the in-frame clones, and not every one. The sample lists about 680,000 clones, under 95% occurring once. This clone has only one observation. Its specificity is unknown. The naive CD8 subset, CD45RO-negative cells positively selected for CCR7, excluded terminally differentiated effector memory CD45RA+ cells. Free of recent acute infections or vaccinations, the donors were healthy HIV-negative adults. V lost 4 bases and J 2 bases, leaving 9 bases between the germline ends. This CDR3 has 13 amino acids. Germline V gene lookup returns CDR1 MNHNY and CDR2 SVGAGI (reference sequence). Study-level findings and limits: Researchers found naive subsets generally carried larger estimated richness than memory subsets.

The receptor comes from a man aged 25-40 years in good health. The chain has TRBV6-6 and TRBJ2-7; D is unclear. Specimen: naive CD8+ T cells sorted from blood. The CDR3 sequence: CASSWNSAYEQYF. The CDR3 DNA follows: TGTGCCAGCAGTTGGAACAGTGCCTACGAGCAGTACTTC.